The 9 T cell receptor beta chains reported below all come from one sample, sequenced in a study of cytomegalovirus exposure and HLA in healthy donors. The PCR had 60 Vbeta and 13 Jbeta primers. Clones were sequenced by immunoSEQ multiplex PCR, and TCRdb holds only the in-frame ones, with some missing. The sample yields more than 110,000 clones, approximately 80% seen once. Material: PBMCs. All receptors derive from a male donor in good health and CMV-seronegative.

In this sample, this clone turned up a few times. The chain joins TRBV28 to TRBJ2-2; possible D gene TRBD2, 7 bases. CDR3 length equals 15 residues. Germline V lookup: CDR1 MDHEN, CDR2 SYDVKM. V lost 8 bases to trimming and J lost 0 bases, with 13 bases between them. The CDR3 loop is CASWGGASNTGELFF. CDR3 coding DNA: TGTGCCAGCTGGGGGGGGGCGTCGAACACCGGGGAGCTGTTTTTT.

V is TRBV7-8 and J is TRBJ2-7; D perhaps matches TRBD2 (5 bases). V lost 2 bases and J 3 bases, leaving 8 bases between the germline ends. Germline CDR1 is SGHVS and CDR2 is FQNEAQ. The length of the CDR3 is 13 residues. The CDR3 nucleotides read TGTGCCAGCAGCTTAACCGGGAACTACGAGCAGTACTTC. Residues: CASSLTGNYEQYF. Drawing the rest from reference TRBV7-8 and TRBJ2-7, the complete variable domain is GAGVSQSPRYKVAKRGQDVALRCDPISGHVSLFWYQQALGQGPEFLTYFQNEAQLDKSGLPSDRFFAERPEGSVSTLKIQRTQQEDSAVYLCASSLTGNYEQYFGPGTRLTVT.

The J gene is TRBJ2-4, the V gene TRBV19; no firm D call. CDR3 length: 15 amino acids. Germline-derived CDR1 and CDR2 are LNHDA and SQIVND (reference sequence). In DNA, the CDR3 is TGTGCTACCTCCCAGTCATTGGTAGCCAAAAACATTCAGTACTTC. Residues: CATSQSLVAKNIQYF.

The V gene is TRBV7-7, the J gene TRBJ2-5; a weak D match, TRBD1 (6 bases). Trimming cost V 2 bases and J 2 bases, with 15 bases left between them. CDR3 size: 16 residues. Germline V gene data show CDR1 as SSHAT and CDR2 as FNYEAQ (reference sequence). CDR3 bases: TGTGCCAGCAGCTTAACTACAGGGAGAGGTCAAGAGACCCAGTACTTC. Translated, it gives CASSLTTGRGQETQYF.

The genes are TRBV10-2 and TRBJ2-1; D is possibly TRBD1 (5 bases). V lost 4 bases and J 6 bases, leaving 7 bases between the germline ends. The V gene's germline CDR1 is WSHSY and CDR2 SAAADI. CDR3 length equals 12 residues. CDR3 sequence: CASSAGANEQFF. CDR3 coding DNA: TGCGCCAGCAGTGCTGGGGCCAATGAGCAGTTCTTC.

This chain joins TRBV18 and TRBJ1-6; 7 bases align to TRBD1. J lost 13 bases, V lost 6 bases, and 21 bases had no gene match. CDR1 is KGHSH and CDR2 is LQKENI in the germline V gene. The CDR3 has 17 residues. The CDR3 DNA reads as TGTGCCAGCTCCCAGGTGGTCGGGACAGTTATAATTCACCCCCTCCACTTT. Translation gives CASSQVVGTVIIHPLHF.

This chain connects TRBV10-3 to TRBJ2-5, with unresolved D. The V end was cut by 2 bases, the J end by 1 base, with 5 bases between. This CDR3 is built from 13 residues. Per the germline V gene, CDR1 is ENHRY and CDR2 is SYGVKD. Written as DNA, the CDR3 is TGTGCCATCAGTGAGCGCGCCCAAGAGACCCAGTACTTC. Its translation: CAISERAQETQYF.

This sequence joins TRBV5-4 and TRBJ2-6; 7 bases agree with TRBD1. The CDR3 is made up of 16 amino acids. Germline trimming cut 4 bases from V and 4 bases from J; bases unmatched to any gene: 8. Germline assignment: CDR1 SGHNT and CDR2 YYREEE (reference sequence). In nucleotides, the CDR3 is TGTGCCAGCAGCCCCGGGGTAGGGGGCGGGGCCAACGTCCTGACTTTC. Amino acid sequence: CASSPGVGGGANVLTF.

This clone has only a few counts. V gene TRBV5-6 combines with J gene TRBJ1-3; D uncertain. Germline V CDR1 and CDR2: SGHDT, YYEEEE. V was trimmed by 2 bases and J by 6 bases, leaving 15 bases between them. CDR3 length: 15 residues. DNA of the CDR3: TGTGCCAGCAGCTTCCAAGCCGGTCCCCAAAACACCATATATTTT. Translation gives CASSFQAGPQNTIYF.